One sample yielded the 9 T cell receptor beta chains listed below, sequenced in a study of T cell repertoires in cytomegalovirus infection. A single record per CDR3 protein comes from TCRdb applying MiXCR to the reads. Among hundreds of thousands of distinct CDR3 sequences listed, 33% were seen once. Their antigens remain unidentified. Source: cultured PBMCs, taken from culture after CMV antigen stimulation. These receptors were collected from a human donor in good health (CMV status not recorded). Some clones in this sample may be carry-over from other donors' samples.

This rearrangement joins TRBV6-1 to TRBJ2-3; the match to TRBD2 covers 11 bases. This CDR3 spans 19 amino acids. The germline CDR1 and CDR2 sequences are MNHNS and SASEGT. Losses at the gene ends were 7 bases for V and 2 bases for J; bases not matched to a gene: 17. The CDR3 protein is CASNPHRLAGGRSTDTQYF. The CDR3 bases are TGTGCCAGCAACCCCCATAGGCTAGCGGGGGGCCGATCCACAGATACGCAGTATTTT.

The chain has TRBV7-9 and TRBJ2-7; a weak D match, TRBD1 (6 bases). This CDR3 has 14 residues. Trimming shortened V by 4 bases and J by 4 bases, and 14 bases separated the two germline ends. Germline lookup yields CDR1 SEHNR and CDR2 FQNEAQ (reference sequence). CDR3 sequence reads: CASSSAPRGYEQYF. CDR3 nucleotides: TGTGCCAGCAGCTCCGCCCCCAGGGGTTACGAGCAGTACTTC.

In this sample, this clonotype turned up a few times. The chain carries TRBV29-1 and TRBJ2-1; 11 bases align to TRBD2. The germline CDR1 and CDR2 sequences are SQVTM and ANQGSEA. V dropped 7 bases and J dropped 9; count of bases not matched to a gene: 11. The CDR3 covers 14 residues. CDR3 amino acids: CSALLSGGAAEQFF. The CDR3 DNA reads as TGCAGCGCCCTCCTTAGCGGGGGGGCCGCTGAGCAGTTCTTC.

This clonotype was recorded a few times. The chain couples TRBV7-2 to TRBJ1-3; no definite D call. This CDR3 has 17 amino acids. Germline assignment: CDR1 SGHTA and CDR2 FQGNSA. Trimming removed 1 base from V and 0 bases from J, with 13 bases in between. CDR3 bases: TGTGCCAGCAGCTTAGTCCGAGGGCGCCCCTCTGGAAACACCATATATTTT. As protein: CASSLVRGRPSGNTIYF.

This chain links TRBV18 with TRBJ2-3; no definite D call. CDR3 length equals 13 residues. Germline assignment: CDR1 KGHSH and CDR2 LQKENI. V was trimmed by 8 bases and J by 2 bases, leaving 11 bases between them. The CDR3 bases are TGTGCCAGCGCTACCGGAATCACAGATACGCAGTATTTT. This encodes CASATGITDTQYF.

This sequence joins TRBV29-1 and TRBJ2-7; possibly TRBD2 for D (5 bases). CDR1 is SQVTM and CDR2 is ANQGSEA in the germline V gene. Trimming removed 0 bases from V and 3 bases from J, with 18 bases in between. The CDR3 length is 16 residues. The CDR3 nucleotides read TGCAGCGTTGAAGATGGGCGCGGGCCTACTGGCTACGAGCAGTACTTC. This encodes CSVEDGRGPTGYEQYF.

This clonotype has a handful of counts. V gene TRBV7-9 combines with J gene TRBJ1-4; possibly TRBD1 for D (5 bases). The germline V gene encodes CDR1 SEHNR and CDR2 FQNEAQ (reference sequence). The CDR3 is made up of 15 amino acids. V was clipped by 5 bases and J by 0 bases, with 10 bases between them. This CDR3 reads CASSLYRTTNEKLFF. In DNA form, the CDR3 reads TGTGCCAGCAGCCTCTACAGGACAACTAATGAAAAACTGTTTTTT.

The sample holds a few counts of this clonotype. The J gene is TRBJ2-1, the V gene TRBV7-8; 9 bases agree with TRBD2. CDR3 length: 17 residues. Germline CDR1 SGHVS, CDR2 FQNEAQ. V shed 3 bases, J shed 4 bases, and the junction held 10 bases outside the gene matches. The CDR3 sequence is CASSLDQSSGIYNEQFF. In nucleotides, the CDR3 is TGTGCCAGCAGCTTGGATCAGTCTAGCGGGATATACAATGAGCAGTTCTTC.

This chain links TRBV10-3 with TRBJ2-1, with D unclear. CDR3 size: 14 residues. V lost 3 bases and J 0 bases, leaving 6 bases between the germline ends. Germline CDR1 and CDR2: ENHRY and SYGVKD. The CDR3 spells CAISEGSSYNEQFF. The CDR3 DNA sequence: TGTGCCATCAGTGAAGGTAGCTCCTACAATGAGCAGTTCTTC.